This TCR beta chain was recovered during a study of blood T cell repertoires in COVID-19. Study information: The analysed material was cDNA or gDNA that came from T cells, B-cell-depleted T cells, or PBMCs.

Trimming removed 4 bases from V and 1 base from J; junction bases left unmatched: 5. CDR1 MGHRA and CDR2 YSYEKL come from the germline V gene. This CDR3 is built from 16 residues. Profiling relied on immunoSEQ multiplex PCR, and the TCRdb table lists in-frame clones only, not all of them. The repertoire consists of about 99,000 clones, with 79% occurring once and the leading ten covering 15% to 20%. This chain joins TRBV4-1 and TRBJ2-1; TRBD2 matches 9 bases. The sequenced material came from peripheral blood. The source is a woman at least 80 years old with active or convalescent COVID-19. CDR3 bases: TGCGCCAGCAGCCTCGGACTAGCGATATCCTACAATGAGCAGTTCTTC. Its protein product is CASSLGLAISYNEQFF.